A selection of T cell receptor beta chains follows, all from one sample in a study of T cells after yellow fever vaccination. One entry per CDR3 protein results from TCRdb running MiXCR on the 5' RACE reads. The sample has under 400,000 distinct CDR3 sequences, roughly an eighth seen once; the top ten hold 2.5% to 3.5%. The specimen comprised CD4+ T cells sorted from PBMCs, sampled 15 days after the yellow fever booster vaccination. Receptors originate from a man aged 18-30 years who received the YFV17D yellow fever vaccine. Each CDR3 is given with its conserved first and last residue. A D gene is named only where the DNA matches it firmly. Rows give clone size only sometimes, using once, few, many, or a class for an expanded clone.

d_call	j_call	clone_size	v_call	cdr3_nt	cdr3_aa
NA	TRBJ2-1	NA	TRBV5-1	TGCGCCAGCAGCTTGGGGGGTACCAATGAGCAGTTCTTC	CASSLGGTNEQFF
TRBD1	TRBJ1-5	NA	TRBV18	TGTGCCAGCTCACTTCTAGGGGGACAGGGATCCGGTCAGCCCCAGCATTTT	CASSLLGGQGSGQPQHF
NA	TRBJ1-4	NA	TRBV27	TGTGCCAGCAGTTGGGAGTGGGGGCCTAATGAAAAACTGTTTTTT	CASSWEWGPNEKLFF
NA	TRBJ1-4	NA	TRBV5-1	TGCGCCAGCAGCTTGGCCCCAGAAACTAATGAAAAACTGTTTTTT	CASSLAPETNEKLFF
TRBD1	TRBJ2-5	NA	TRBV7-2	TGTGCCAGCAGATATACAGGGGTGGGGGAGACCCAGTACTTC	CASRYTGVGETQYF
NA	TRBJ2-2	few	TRBV6-5	TGTGCCAGCAGTTTGAAGGGGCTGATCGGGGAGCTGTTTTTT	CASSLKGLIGELFF
TRBD2	TRBJ2-1	few	TRBV7-2	TGTGCCAGCAGCGGCAGGACTAGCGGGTACAATGAGCAGTTCTTC	CASSGRTSGYNEQFF
NA	TRBJ2-5	many	TRBV11-2	TGTGCCAGCAGCTTAGTTCGGGCAGACCACAGGGCCCAGTACTTC	CASSLVRADHRAQYF
NA	TRBJ2-3	few	TRBV11-2	TGTGCCAGCAGCTTCGCCCCTCGCACAGATACGCAGTATTTT	CASSFAPRTDTQYF
NA	TRBJ1-2	NA	TRBV20-1	TGCAGTGCTAGCCATGGACCACGGGGGAGCTATGGCTACACCTTC	CSASHGPRGSYGYTF
NA	TRBJ1-4	NA	TRBV4-3	TGCGCCAGCAGCCGCCGGGGGGCAGGAGATGAAAAACTGTTTTTT	CASSRRGAGDEKLFF
NA	TRBJ2-5	few	TRBV4-1	TGCGCCAGCAGCCGTCCGTTTTCCGCAGAGACCCAGTACTTC	CASSRPFSAETQYF
NA	TRBJ1-5	few	TRBV6-1	TGTGCCAGCAGTGAAGTCGGGGGGAATCAGCCCCAGCATTTT	CASSEVGGNQPQHF
NA	TRBJ2-1	few	TRBV29-1	NA	CSVDFRGRSYNEQFF
TRBD2	TRBJ2-2	NA	TRBV18	TGTGCCAGCTCACCAATCCCTAGCGGGTATACCACCGGGGAGCTGTTTTTT	CASSPIPSGYTTGELFF
TRBD2	TRBJ2-3	few	TRBV11-2	TGTGCCAGCAGCTCCCCACAGGGCGGGGGGTCCCCCACAGATACGCAGTATTTT	CASSSPQGGGSPTDTQYF
TRBD1	TRBJ1-4	few	TRBV7-9	TGTGCCAGCACCAGTGGGACAGGGAGCGAAAAACTGTTTTTT	CASTSGTGSEKLFF
TRBD2	TRBJ2-7	few	TRBV29-1	TGCAGCGTTGCGGTGGAGCGGGGGGCCTACGAGCAGTACTTC	CSVAVERGAYEQYF
NA	TRBJ1-6	few	TRBV9	TGTGCCAGCAGCCCTAGACAGGATAATTCACCCCTCCACTTT	CASSPRQDNSPLHF
TRBD1	TRBJ2-3	few	TRBV5-1	TGCGCCAGCAGCGAAGGACAGGACCCAGATACGCAGTATTTT	CASSEGQDPDTQYF
TRBD2	TRBJ2-5	many	TRBV6-2/TRBV6-3	TGTGCCAGCGCGGGGGGAGAGACCCAGTACTTC	CASAGGETQYF
NA	TRBJ1-5	NA	TRBV6-2/TRBV6-3	TGTGCCAGCAGCCGACAGATCAGCAATCAGCCCCAGCATTTT	CASSRQISNQPQHF
NA	TRBJ1-1	many	TRBV11-2	TGTGCCAGCAGCTTAGTCGACACTGAAGCTTTCTTT	CASSLVDTEAFF
NA	TRBJ2-1	medium-sized	TRBV12-3/TRBV12-4	TGTGCCAGCAGTCCCCCCAGGGCTAGCCCTAACAATGAGCAGTTCTTC	CASSPPRASPNNEQFF
NA	TRBJ2-5	many	TRBV27	TGTGCCAGCAGTTTATCGTCTGCCGCATGGGCCCAGTACTTC	CASSLSSAAWAQYF
TRBD2	TRBJ2-5	few	TRBV4-1	TGCGCCAGCAGCCTCGGGGGCGGGGGGGCCGGTGAGACCCAGTACTTC	CASSLGGGGAGETQYF
TRBD2	TRBJ2-3	few	TRBV10-3	TGTGCCATCCGGGGGGGAGCAGATACGCAGTATTTT	CAIRGGADTQYF
NA	TRBJ2-3	NA	TRBV4-1	TGCGCCAGCAGCCACCGACAGGGCGGGAATACGCAGTATTTT	CASSHRQGGNTQYF
TRBD2	TRBJ2-1	few	TRBV27	TGTGCCAGCAGTTTACGGGGACTAGCGGGGGATAGGGGCAATGAGCAGTTCTTC	CASSLRGLAGDRGNEQFF
NA	TRBJ2-3	many	TRBV18	TGTGCCAGCTCACCAGTGGGACCCCCCATCACAGATACGCAGTATTTT	CASSPVGPPITDTQYF
NA	TRBJ2-1	NA	TRBV6-1	TGTGCCAGCAGTGAAGTCCGACAGGGAGGTGAGCAGTTCTTC	CASSEVRQGGEQFF
NA	TRBJ1-5	few	TRBV20-1	TGCAGTGCTAGACAACACCCAGTTCAGCCCCAGCATTTT	CSARQHPVQPQHF
NA	TRBJ2-1	few	TRBV4-1	TGCGCCAGCAGCCAAGATCCCGCCGGTAACAATGAGCAGTTCTTC	CASSQDPAGNNEQFF
NA	TRBJ1-1	few	TRBV5-1	TGCGCCAGCAGCCAGGACGGTTCGGGAAGGACTGAAGCTTTCTTT	CASSQDGSGRTEAFF
NA	TRBJ1-2	few	TRBV5-6	TGTGCCAGCAGCTTGGCCGTGGGCGACTATGGCTACACCTTC	CASSLAVGDYGYTF
NA	TRBJ2-5	NA	TRBV9	TGTGCCAGCAGCGTAGGGTCGGGTCAAGAGACCCAGTACTTC	CASSVGSGQETQYF
NA	TRBJ2-2	NA	TRBV5-6	TGTGCCAGCAGCTTGTTCTGGAAGGTTAGGGACACCGGGGAGCTGTTTTTT	CASSLFWKVRDTGELFF
TRBD1	TRBJ1-1	few	TRBV3-1	TGTGCCAGCGAGCCGTCAGGGGGGGGGACTGAAGCTTTCTTT	CASEPSGGGTEAFF
NA	TRBJ1-2	NA	TRBV18	TGTGCCAGCTCACCCGCGGACTCCCGAGGCTACACCTTC	CASSPADSRGYTF
NA	TRBJ1-1	NA	TRBV7-8	TGTGCCAGCAGTCGATACAACAGGGACACTGAAGCTTTCTTT	CASSRYNRDTEAFF
NA	TRBJ1-5	NA	TRBV18	TGTGCCAGCTCACCCGCCTCAGACAGGAATCAGCCCCAGCATTTT	CASSPASDRNQPQHF
NA	TRBJ2-3	few	TRBV5-1	TGCGCCAGCAGCAACGGGACTTTCCACACAGATACGCAGTATTTT	CASSNGTFHTDTQYF
NA	TRBJ2-1	many	TRBV5-5	TGTGCCAGCAGCGCGTCCGGGACCGGCTCCTACAATGAGCAGTTCTTC	CASSASGTGSYNEQFF
NA	TRBJ1-4	NA	TRBV6-1	TGTGCCAGCAGTGAAAGACCTGCAACTAATGAAAAACTGTTTTTT	CASSERPATNEKLFF
NA	TRBJ2-3	NA	TRBV14	TGTGCCAGCAGCCAAGATCTTTGGACAGATACGCAGTATTTT	CASSQDLWTDTQYF
TRBD1	TRBJ2-1	many	TRBV18	TGTGCCAGCTCAGGCGACAGGGCGGGTGAGCAGTTCTTC	CASSGDRAGEQFF
TRBD1	TRBJ1-1	NA	TRBV5-1	TGCGCCAGCAAGGGACAGAACATGAACACTGAAGCTTTCTTT	CASKGQNMNTEAFF
TRBD2	TRBJ2-1	many	TRBV7-9	TGTGCCAGCAGCTCCCGAACGCTAGCGGGGACAAATGAGCAGTTCTTC	CASSSRTLAGTNEQFF
TRBD2	TRBJ2-3	few	TRBV6-1	TGTGCCAGCAGAGAGGGACTAGCGGCCACAGATACGCAGTATTTT	CASREGLAATDTQYF
TRBD2	TRBJ2-3	many	TRBV3-1	TGTGCCAGCAGCCCGGGGGCCGGGGGGGGTAAAGATACGCAGTATTTT	CASSPGAGGGKDTQYF
TRBD1	TRBJ1-2	NA	TRBV10-3	TGTGGGATTAATCACCCGGGACAGGGGGGCTATGGCTACACCTTC	CGINHPGQGGYGYTF
NA	TRBJ2-5	many	TRBV7-8	TGTGCCAGCAGCTTGACCCGGGCTCGGGAGACCCAGTACTTC	CASSLTRARETQYF
NA	TRBJ2-3	NA	TRBV27	TGTGCCAGCAGTTTGAGGGGGACTAGCACAGATACGCAGTATTTT	CASSLRGTSTDTQYF